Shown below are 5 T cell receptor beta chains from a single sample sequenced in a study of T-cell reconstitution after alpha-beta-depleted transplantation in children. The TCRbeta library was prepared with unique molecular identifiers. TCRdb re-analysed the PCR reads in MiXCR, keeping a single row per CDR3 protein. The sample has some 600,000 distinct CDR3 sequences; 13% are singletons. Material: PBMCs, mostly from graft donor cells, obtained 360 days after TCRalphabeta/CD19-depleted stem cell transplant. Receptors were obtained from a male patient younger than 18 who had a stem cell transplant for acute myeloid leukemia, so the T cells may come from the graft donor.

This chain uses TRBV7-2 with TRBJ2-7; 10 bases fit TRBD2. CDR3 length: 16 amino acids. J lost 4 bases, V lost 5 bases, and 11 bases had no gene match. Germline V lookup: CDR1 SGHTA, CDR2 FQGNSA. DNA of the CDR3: TGTGCCAGCAGCCCTTCGGGACTAGCGTTTGATTACGAGCAGTACTTC. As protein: CASSPSGLAFDYEQYF.

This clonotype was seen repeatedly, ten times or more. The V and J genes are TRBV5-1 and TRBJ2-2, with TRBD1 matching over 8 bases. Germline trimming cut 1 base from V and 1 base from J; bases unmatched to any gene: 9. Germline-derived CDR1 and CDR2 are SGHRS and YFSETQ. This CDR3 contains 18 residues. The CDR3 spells CASSLSGTGVWNTGELFF. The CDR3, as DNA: TGCGCCAGCAGCTTGTCTGGGACAGGCGTTTGGAACACCGGGGAGCTGTTTTTT.

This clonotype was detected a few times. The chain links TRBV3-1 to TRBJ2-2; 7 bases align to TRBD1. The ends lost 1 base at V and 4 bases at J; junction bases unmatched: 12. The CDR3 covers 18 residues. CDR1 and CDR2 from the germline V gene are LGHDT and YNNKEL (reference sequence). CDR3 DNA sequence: TGTGCCAGCAGCCAAGTTAGCCCCGGGACAGCTCCCACCGGGGAGCTGTTTTTT. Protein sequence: CASSQVSPGTAPTGELFF.

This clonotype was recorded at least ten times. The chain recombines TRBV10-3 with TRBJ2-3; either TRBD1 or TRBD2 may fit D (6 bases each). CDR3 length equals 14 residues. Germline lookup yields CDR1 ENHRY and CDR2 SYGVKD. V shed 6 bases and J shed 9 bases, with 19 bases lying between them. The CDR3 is CAIRQTGRGTTQYF. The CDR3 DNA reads TGTGCCATCAGACAGACAGGCCGGGGGACAACGCAGTATTTT.

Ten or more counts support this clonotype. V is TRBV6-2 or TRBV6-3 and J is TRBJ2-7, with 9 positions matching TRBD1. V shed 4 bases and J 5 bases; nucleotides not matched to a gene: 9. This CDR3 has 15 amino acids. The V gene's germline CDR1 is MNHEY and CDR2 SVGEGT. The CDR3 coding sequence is TGTGCCAGCAGTTCTCGGGACAGGGATGTCGACGAGCAGTACTTC. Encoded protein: CASSSRDRDVDEQYF.